This T cell receptor (beta chain) was documented in a study of OX40 agonist ivuxolimab in advanced cancers. Produced via immunoSEQ multiplex PCR; TCRdb's table is partial and in-frame only. The data show 70,000 to 75,000 clones, roughly 84% seen once. V lost 0 bases and J 4 bases, leaving 9 bases between the germline ends. CDR1 and CDR2 (germline): SGHVS, FNYEAQ. CDR3 length equals 14 residues. This specimen was CD4+ or CD8+ T cells sorted from blood, taken in a trial of the OX40 agonist ivuxolimab. This chain connects TRBV7-6 to TRBJ1-1; D gene uncertain. The source of this sequence is an adult with an advanced solid tumor such as melanoma, head and neck, liver or kidney cancer. This chain's CDR3 is CASSLAPSGTEAFF. The CDR3 nucleotides are TGTGCCAGCAGCTTAGCCCCAAGCGGCACTGAAGCTTTCTTT.